This entry lists 10 T cell receptor beta chains sequenced from one sample in a study of early T cells in non-severe SARS-CoV-2 infection. From the 5' RACE reads, TCRdb called clonotypes with MiXCR, one entry per CDR3 protein. The sample carries 70,000 or so distinct CDR3 sequences, 3.5% to 6% recorded once. This specimen was whole blood, taken at baseline. These receptors came from an adult who was a healthcare worker with PCR-confirmed SARS-CoV-2 infection or an uninfected control (not recorded which). The donor label of this sample is uncertain.

This clonotype occurred a few times. The rearrangement joins TRBV7-2 to TRBJ1-5; TRBD1 matches at 7 bases. The CDR3 is 14 amino acids. Trimming at V came to 3 bases and at J to 3 bases, leaving 2 bases not matched to a gene. Germline loops: CDR1 SGHTA, CDR2 FQGNSA. CDR3 in DNA: TGTGCCAGCAGCTTCGACAGGGTCAATCAGCCCCAGCATTTT. This codes for CASSFDRVNQPQHF.

This clonotype occurred many times. The chain is built from TRBV7-9 and TRBJ1-4; no definite D call. CDR3 length equals 14 residues. V dropped 5 bases and J dropped 0 bases, with 7 bases sitting between them. Germline values: CDR1 SEHNR, CDR2 FQNEAQ (reference sequence). CDR3 sequence (DNA): TGTGCCAGCAGCCCGGTCGCAACTAATGAAAAACTGTTTTTT. Its protein is CASSPVATNEKLFF.

About this clonotype itself: A much more abundant neighbour one base away suggests this may be a read error. The CDR3 DNA is TGTGCCAGCAGACGTACCGGGACAAGGGGACTAGAAAGACCCTACGAGCAGTACTTC. This gives the protein CASRRTGTRGLERPYEQYF. V gene TRBV7-9 combines with J gene TRBJ2-7; 8 nucleotides align to TRBD2. Germline CDR1 is SEHNR and CDR2 is FQNEAQ (reference sequence). V trimming: 6 bases; J trimming: 2 bases; junction bases outside the gene matches: 21. The length of the CDR3 is 19 residues.

The table lists this clonotype with a few counts. This chain links TRBV14 with TRBJ2-2, with a tentative D call TRBD1 (6 bases). V lost 4 bases and J 6 bases, leaving 9 bases between the germline ends. The CDR3 covers 13 residues. Germline CDR1 reads SGHDN; CDR2 reads FVKESK. CDR3 sequence: CASSPWGPGELFF. CDR3 DNA sequence: TGTGCCAGCAGCCCCTGGGGGCCCGGGGAGCTGTTTTTT.

This clonotype was observed a few times. J is TRBJ2-7 and V is TRBV5-1, with TRBD2 as a possible D gene (5 bases). The germline gives CDR1 SGHRS, CDR2 YFSETQ. V was cut by 0 bases and J by 7 bases, with 14 bases left in between. The CDR3 totals 14 residues. CDR3 sequence (DNA): TGCGCCAGCAGCTTGGCCGGGAAACCTGGAGAGCAGTACTTC. This translates into CASSLAGKPGEQYF.

The chain employs TRBV19 and TRBJ2-1; TRBD2 matches at 9 bases. V was clipped by 5 bases and J by 2 bases; unmatched bases: 4. Per the germline V gene, CDR1 is LNHDA and CDR2 is SQIVND (reference sequence). This CDR3 spans 15 amino acids. The CDR3 region is CASSGASGAYNEQFF. CDR3 nucleotide sequence: TGTGCCAGTAGTGGCGCTAGCGGGGCCTACAATGAGCAGTTCTTC.

This clonotype occurred many times. The chain uses TRBV29-1 and TRBJ1-1, with TRBD1 matching over 8 bases. V shed 5 bases, J shed 8 bases, and the junction held 10 bases outside the gene matches. The CDR3 is 13 amino acids. Germline V lookup: CDR1 SQVTM, CDR2 ANQGSEA. CDR3 loop: CSVNPGGVGEAFF. As DNA, the CDR3 is TGCAGCGTTAACCCAGGGGGCGTCGGCGAAGCTTTCTTT.

In its sample, this clonotype was seen many times. The chain is built from TRBV4-3 and TRBJ2-7; no clear D gene. Germline CDR1 LGHNA, CDR2 YSLEER. The CDR3 sequence is 15 residues long. V was clipped by 1 base and J by 3 bases, with 13 bases between them. The CDR3 DNA follows: TGCGCCAGCAGCCAAGGGGTTGCACGAGTCTACGAGCAGTACTTC. Residues: CASSQGVARVYEQYF.

The chain has TRBV2 and TRBJ1-1; no definite D call. This CDR3 region has 11 residues. Germline V gives CDR1 SNHLY, CDR2 FYNNEI. V lost 7 bases to trimming and J lost 1 base, with 4 bases between them. The chain's CDR3 is CASIKNTEAFF. In DNA, the CDR3 is TGTGCCAGCATAAAGAACACTGAAGCTTTCTTT.

This clonotype was seen a few times. The chain employs TRBV7-8 and TRBJ2-1, with D perhaps TRBD2 (5 bases). Germline CDR1 reads SGHVS; CDR2 reads FQNEAQ. V lost 1 base and J 3 bases, leaving 10 bases between the germline ends. This CDR3 is built from 15 residues. The CDR3 DNA is TGTGCCAGCAGCTTAGAGGTTCGGGGCTACAATGAGCAGTTCTTC. Translated, it gives CASSLEVRGYNEQFF.